This paragraph reports one TCR beta chain. The antigen is undetermined. This entry comes from a study of T cell responses to AZD1222 COVID-19 vaccine. General study points: The span of vaccine-associated CD4 TCRs extended across spike, with dominance at 160-218 and 743-854. Repertoire sampling happened only post peak T cell response. Donors skewed white British and female; clonal diversity was possibly underestimated. Within unmutated variant regions lay the reported targets of nearly half of spike-specific TCRs.

Here immunoSEQ multiplex PCR was the method, and the copy in TCRdb shows in-frame clones only, minus some. Here the sample spans roughly 140,000 clones, over 75% being singletons. The CDR3 has 14 amino acids. Germline CDR1 is SGHTA and CDR2 is FQGNSA. The V end lost 1 base, the J end lost 8 bases, and 14 bases lay between the germline ends. This clonotype was sampled from an adult in good health. The sample in question was peripheral blood, obtained on day 0 of AZD1222 vaccination. This chain connects TRBV7-2 to TRBJ1-2; no clear D. The CDR3 DNA sequence: TGTGCCAGCAGCTTAGATCGTTCGGTTGAGGGCTACACCTTC. It encodes CASSLDRSVEGYTF.